These T cell receptor beta chains were read from a single sample in a study of response to subunit inactivated influenza vaccine. TCRdb re-derived calls from the RT-PCR reads in MiXCR, one entry per CDR3 protein. The sample gives 650,000 or so distinct CDR3 sequences, 12% to 15% of which show up once; roughly 7.6% is in the top ten. The sample consisted of PBMCs from blood, taken about 14 days before vaccination. The receptors were sampled from a man aged 45-60 years who received an inactivated influenza vaccine. Both conserved end residues are trimmed from each CDR3. Fields, in order: V gene, J gene, D gene, CDR3 protein. The D gene is left open where the match is weak.

>TRBV6-1|TRBJ2-3|TRBD2
ASPRTSGYTDTQY
>TRBV29-1|TRBJ2-2|NA
SVEDREGLGTGELF
>TRBV2|TRBJ2-3|NA
ASSEELLRGSTDTQY
>TRBV4-2|TRBJ2-7|NA
ASSQVLEATYEQY
>TRBV4-3|TRBJ2-1|NA
ASSQDIHNEQF
>TRBV20-1|TRBJ2-1|TRBD2
SATLTSANEQF
>TRBV6-1|TRBJ1-2|TRBD1
ASIGEIQGSNYGYT
>TRBV7-2|TRBJ2-6|NA
ASSPPGLRYGANVLT
>TRBV28|TRBJ2-5|NA
ASSLMMEETQY
>TRBV6-1|TRBJ2-1|TRBD2
ASSLAGPSSYNEQF
>TRBV12-3/TRBV12-4|TRBJ2-7|NA
ASSTGFGQY
>TRBV11-3|TRBJ2-1|NA
ASSPGLGPYNEQF
>TRBV10-3|TRBJ1-1|NA
AIKLDRNTEAF
>TRBV7-9|TRBJ2-1|NA
ASSLRSDEQF
>TRBV20-1|TRBJ2-7|NA
SARGGGEQY
>TRBV6-2/TRBV6-3|TRBJ2-7|NA
ASRPPSGFSYEQY
>TRBV30|TRBJ1-5|NA
AWSRVDQPQH
>TRBV25-1|TRBJ2-1|TRBD2
ASSLAGGPVSYNEQF
>TRBV20-1|TRBJ2-1|TRBD2
SAAGASGSNEQF
>TRBV11-2|TRBJ2-3|NA
ASSLDWNTQY
>TRBV6-5|TRBJ2-1|NA
ASSYGGPDNEQF
>TRBV11-1|TRBJ2-7|TRBD2
ASSSITGTSGPEFTYEQY
>TRBV18|TRBJ1-1|NA
ASSALSLRGAF
>TRBV20-1|TRBJ2-3|NA
SAGGRGPTDTQY
>TRBV11-2|TRBJ2-7|NA
ASSSISLYEQY
>TRBV7-9|TRBJ2-7|TRBD2
ASSRGLAGFYEQY
>TRBV27|TRBJ1-5|NA
ASSPGPYSNQPQH
>TRBV4-3|TRBJ2-7|NA
ASSQERSYEQY
>TRBV5-1|TRBJ1-1|NA
ASEGHPNTEAF
>TRBV5-1|TRBJ2-7|NA
ASSLGNPRFYEQY
>TRBV6-1|TRBJ1-2|NA
ATVISTGFRRGYT
>TRBV29-1|TRBJ2-3|TRBD2
SVEPGLVLTQY
>TRBV11-2|TRBJ2-7|NA
ASSLPPGMGEQY
>TRBV15|TRBJ2-2|TRBD1
ATSRTQGTGELF
>TRBV5-1|TRBJ2-3|TRBD2
ASSGGAGGSMSSTDTQY
>TRBV5-1|TRBJ1-5|NA
ASSLEGGQPQH
>TRBV4-1|TRBJ2-4|TRBD2
ASSPGTSNIQY
>TRBV28|TRBJ2-7|NA
ASRPGGWGEQY
>TRBV12-3/TRBV12-4|TRBJ2-2|NA
ASTRTNTGELF
>TRBV20-1|TRBJ2-2|TRBD2
SAHTSGTNTGELF